A single sample is the source of the 29 T cell receptor beta chains below, sequenced in a study of T cells in Graves' hyperthyroidism and ophthalmopathy. TCR beta CDR3 regions were amplified from RNA transcripts. HTBI primers were employed in a first-round RT-PCR of the TCR CDR3. MiXCR, run by TCRdb on the multiplex PCR reads, gives a single entry per CDR3 protein. The sample lists roughly 710,000 distinct CDR3 sequences, 35% seen once, with less than 35% in the top ten. The sequenced sample consisted of blood. These receptors originate from a woman aged 40-49 years with Graves' hyperthyroidism.

The V gene is TRBV2, the J gene TRBJ1-1; D is undetermined. Germline lookup yields CDR1 SNHLY and CDR2 FYNNEI. V was cut by 6 bases and J by 10 bases, with 18 bases left in between. The CDR3 is made up of 13 amino acids. CDR3 sequence (DNA): TGTGCCAGCAGCCCAAGAGGACTAGCGGGAGCTTTCTTT. It translates to CASSPRGLAGAFF.

This clonotype was recorded many times. The chain recombines TRBV11-2 with TRBJ2-5; D not certain. The V gene lost 2 bases and the J gene lost 5 bases, with 9 bases spanning the gap. CDR3 length equals 13 residues. Germline-derived CDR1 and CDR2 are SGHAT and FQNNGV. CDR3 residues: CASSLMDSETQYF. The DNA of the CDR3 is TGTGCCAGCAGCTTAATGGATTCCGAGACCCAGTACTTC.

CDR3 loop: CASSLSQVGGELPLHF. Written as DNA, the CDR3 is TGTGCCAGCAGTTTATCGCAGGTCGGAGGGGAATTACCCCTCCACTTT. The chain carries TRBV27 and TRBJ1-6; D possibly corresponds to TRBD1 (5 bases). The CDR3 covers 16 residues. Germline loops: CDR1 MNHEY, CDR2 SMNVEV (reference sequence). Trimming took off 0 bases at V and 12 bases at J, with 18 bases between the two ends.

Comments on this clonotype: One end of the junction does not line up with germline, which may come from a read error. V and J are TRBV12-3 or TRBV12-4 and TRBJ2-2; D is ambiguous. The CDR3 is 13 residues long. This chain's CDR3 is CASSMLNTRELFF. DNA for the CDR3: TGTGCCAGCAGTATGTTGAACACCAGGGAGCTGTTTTTT.

J is TRBJ1-3 and V is TRBV19; 8 nucleotides align to TRBD1. The CDR3 length is 15 residues. Germline trimming cut 6 bases from V and 0 bases from J; bases unmatched to any gene: 4. Per germline, CDR1 LNHDA and CDR2 SQIVND (reference sequence). The CDR3 nucleotides are TGTGCCAGTAGGCCACAGGGGGACTCTGGAAACACCATATATTTT. Translating gives CASRPQGDSGNTIYF.

In its sample, this clonotype was seen a few times. V and J are TRBV20-1 and TRBJ2-5; 13 bases are shared with TRBD2. CDR1 and CDR2 from the germline V gene are DFQATT and SNEGSKA (reference sequence). This CDR3 region has 14 residues. The trim removed 7 bases at V and 3 bases at J, leaving 5 bases unmatched. The CDR3 region has the DNA TGCAGTGGTTCGGGACTAGCGGGGAAAGAGACCCAGTACTTC. Its protein product is CSGSGLAGKETQYF.

The CDR3 DNA sequence: TGTGCCAGCAGCCACCGGGACCGAGACCAAGAGACCCAGTACTTC. As protein: CASSHRDRDQETQYF. This chain links TRBV7-9 with TRBJ2-5; D tentatively fits TRBD1 or TRBD2 (5 bases each). V lost 5 bases and J lost 0, with 13 bases in between. Germline CDR1 is SEHNR and CDR2 is FQNEAQ (reference sequence). The CDR3 has 15 residues.

The rearrangement links TRBV7-3 to TRBJ1-2; 9 positions match TRBD1. Per germline, CDR1 SGHTA and CDR2 FQGTGA. This CDR3 is 15 amino acids long. Losses at the gene ends were 4 bases for V and 6 bases for J; bases not matched to a gene: 9. Written as DNA, the CDR3 is TGTGCCAGCAGCTCACAGGGGGCGCAGAAAAATGGCTACACCTTC. Amino acid sequence: CASSSQGAQKNGYTF.

There are a few counts of this clonotype. This chain joins TRBV14 and TRBJ1-4; possibly TRBD1 for D (5 bases). This CDR3 spans 16 amino acids. CDR1 is SGHDN and CDR2 is FVKESK in the germline V gene. V lost 1 base and J 0 bases, leaving 9 bases between the germline ends. CDR3 in amino acids: CASSQVGGTTNEKLFF. The CDR3 nucleotides are TGTGCCAGCAGCCAAGTGGGGGGTACAACTAATGAAAAACTGTTTTTT.

The chain has TRBV20-1 and TRBJ2-1; 11 bases align to TRBD1. Trimming took 0 bases from V and 6 from J; bases not matched to a gene: 1. CDR1 DFQATT and CDR2 SNEGSKA come from the germline V gene (reference sequence). The length of the CDR3 is 14 residues. The CDR3 loop reads CSARDGTGGNEQFF. CDR3 sequence (DNA): TGCAGTGCTAGAGATGGGACAGGGGGCAATGAGCAGTTCTTC.

In this sample, this clonotype turned up many times. The chain combines TRBV15 with TRBJ1-5; D is ambiguous. The CDR3 is 15 amino acids. Between the trimmed V and J ends, which lost 3 bases and 0 bases, there was a span of 9 bases. Germline values: CDR1 LNHNV, CDR2 YYDKDF (reference sequence). The CDR3 DNA follows: TGTGCCACCAGCAGGGATCTACTTAGCAATCAGCCCCAGCATTTT. This encodes CATSRDLLSNQPQHF.

The table lists this clonotype with many counts. This chain links TRBV20-1 with TRBJ1-1; unclear D gene. The germline V and J ends were trimmed by 0 bases and 1 base, with 9 bases remaining between them. The germline CDR1 and CDR2 sequences are DFQATT and SNEGSKA (reference sequence). CDR3 length: 14 residues. CDR3 DNA sequence: TGCAGTGCTAGAGATTCAGACGGGAACACTGAAGCTTTCTTT. It encodes CSARDSDGNTEAFF.

This clonotype has a count of ten or more. The chain has TRBV7-9 and TRBJ1-5, with a weak D call TRBD1 (5 bases). With 8 bases removed from V and 0 bases from J, the gap between germline ends came to 11 bases. The CDR3 runs 14 residues. CDR1 is SEHNR, CDR2 FQNEAQ, per germline (reference sequence). The CDR3 spells CASANTGSNQPQHF. For the CDR3, the DNA is TGTGCCAGCGCTAACACAGGTAGCAATCAGCCCCAGCATTTT.

This clonotype was recorded many times. V usage is TRBV7-2 and J usage is TRBJ1-5; D not resolved. There are 13 residues in the CDR3. Germline V gives CDR1 SGHTA, CDR2 FQGNSA. The V end was cut by 4 bases, the J end by 7 bases, with 11 bases between. The CDR3: CASSSELSQPQHF. The CDR3 DNA follows: TGTGCCAGCAGCTCAGAACTTTCACAGCCCCAGCATTTT.

This clonotype came up a few times. V is TRBV2 and J is TRBJ1-2; 8 bases line up with TRBD1. V was pared by 6 bases and J by 3 bases, with 3 bases of the junction left unmatched. Germline V CDR1 and CDR2: SNHLY, FYNNEI. The CDR3 is 13 residues long. CDR3 residues: CASRMDRDYGYTF. The CDR3 DNA follows: TGTGCCAGCAGGATGGACAGGGACTATGGCTACACCTTC.

The V and J genes are TRBV24-1 and TRBJ2-3; D is perhaps TRBD1 (6 bases). The germline V gene encodes CDR1 KGHDR and CDR2 SFDVKD. Trimming shortened V by 4 bases and J by 3 bases, and 10 bases separated the two germline ends. The CDR3 loop spans 14 amino acids. The chain's CDR3 is CATSEPTGTDTQYF. Written as DNA, the CDR3 is TGTGCCACCAGTGAGCCTACAGGGACAGATACGCAGTATTTT.

V and J are TRBV21-1 and TRBJ2-7; the D call of TRBD2 is as the table states it, not checked on the DNA. TRBV21-1 is recorded as a pseudogene. There are 14 residues in the CDR3. The CDR3: CASSTPGLSYEQYF. In DNA, the CDR3 is TGTGCCAGCAGCACACCGGGTCTCAGCTACGAGCAGTACTTC.

Regarding this clonotype: This sequence may be a read error, since a much larger clone differs from it by one base. The V and J genes are TRBV7-9 and TRBJ1-1; perhaps TRBD1 as D (5 bases). From germline, CDR1 is SEHNR and CDR2 FQNEAQ (reference sequence). Trimming left V 1 base short and J 3 bases short, with 15 bases between. CDR3 size: 16 residues. The CDR3 nucleotides read TGTGCCAGCAGCTTAGTTTCGGCAGGGAGGGACACTGAAGCTTTCTTT. It encodes CASSLVSAGRDTEAFF.

Many counts were recorded for this clonotype. This chain joins TRBV20-1 and TRBJ2-6; D call uncertain. The CDR3 runs to 14 residues. Germline CDR1 and CDR2: DFQATT and SNEGSKA (reference sequence). Trimming cost V 1 base and J 0 bases, with 4 bases left between them. CDR3 in DNA: TGCAGTGCTAGAGGGTCCTCTGGGGCCAACGTCCTGACTTTC. It yields the protein CSARGSSGANVLTF.

V usage is TRBV6-5 and J usage is TRBJ2-5; D unresolved. The germline gives CDR1 MNHEY, CDR2 SVGAGI. The CDR3 sequence is 14 residues long. Trimming removed 7 bases from V and 2 bases from J, with 14 bases in between. The CDR3 DNA reads as TGTGCCAGCACCATCGTAAAAATACAAGAGACCCAGTACTTC. It yields the protein CASTIVKIQETQYF.

Many counts were recorded for this clonotype. The CDR3 DNA is TGTGCCAGCAGTGAAGAGGTGCTCTATGGCTACACCTTC. Amino acid sequence: CASSEEVLYGYTF. The rearrangement links TRBV6-1 to TRBJ1-2; no clear D gene. V was cut by 1 base and J by 4 bases, with 7 bases left in between. Germline values: CDR1 MNHNS, CDR2 SASEGT. The CDR3 contains 13 residues.

The chain joins TRBV7-3 to TRBJ2-2; 10 bases are a match to TRBD1. In germline, CDR1 is SGHTA, CDR2 FQGTGA. Trimming at V came to 4 bases and at J to 2 bases, leaving 16 bases not matched to a gene. This CDR3 spans 20 amino acids. CDR3 nucleotide sequence: TGTGCCAGCAGCTCGCACAGTTGGACAGGGGGTGCAAAAAACACCGGGGAGCTGTTTTTT. Translating it yields CASSSHSWTGGAKNTGELFF.

J is TRBJ1-5 and V is TRBV6-6; D unresolved. The germline gives CDR1 MNHNY, CDR2 SVGAGI (reference sequence). The CDR3 runs to 13 residues. Trimming removed 6 bases from V and 6 bases from J, with 12 bases in between. The CDR3 coding sequence is TGTGCCAGCAGGAAGACACGCGGTCAGCCCCAGCATTTT. Translation: CASRKTRGQPQHF.

This chain links TRBV9 with TRBJ2-3; D is unresolved. Trimming took off 5 bases at V and 2 bases at J, with 12 bases between the two ends. Germline lookup yields CDR1 SGDLS and CDR2 YYNGEE. The CDR3 extends over 14 amino acids. The CDR3 DNA reads TGTGCCAGCAGTTTTTTCGGCCTCACAGATACGCAGTATTTT. Its translation is CASSFFGLTDTQYF.

This clonotype was detected ten times or more. The chain has TRBV2 and TRBJ1-4; TRBD1 aligns across 9 bases. This CDR3 has 16 amino acids. Germline CDR1 reads SNHLY; CDR2 reads FYNNEI. V dropped 4 bases and J dropped 8; count of bases not matched to a gene: 11. In DNA form, the CDR3 reads TGTGCCAGCAGTGTGTCCTCCGGGACAGGGAGCGAAAAACTGTTTTTT. Translated, it gives CASSVSSGTGSEKLFF. Looking up the rest from reference TRBV2 and TRBJ1-4 gives the full variable domain: EPEVTQTPSHQVTQMGQEVILRCVPISNHLYFYWYRQILGQKVEFLVSFYNNEISEKSEIFDDQFSVERPDGSNFTLKIRSTKLEDSAMYFCASSVSSGTGSEKLFFGSGTQLSVL.

In its sample, this clonotype was seen a few times. V usage is TRBV6-1 and J usage is TRBJ1-1; maybe TRBD1 (5 bases). The V gene's germline CDR1 is MNHNS and CDR2 SASEGT. V lost 10 bases, J lost 3 bases, and 15 bases lay in between. This CDR3 is 13 amino acids long. CDR3 sequence reads: CANVRQPDTEAFF. CDR3 bases: TGTGCCAACGTTAGACAGCCCGACACTGAAGCTTTCTTT.

This rearrangement joins TRBV5-1 to TRBJ1-4; D assignment may be TRBD1 or TRBD2 (5 bases each). The J call may be in error: the DNA end matches TRBJ2-2 better. The germline V gene has CDR1 SGHRS and CDR2 YFSETQ. This CDR3 has 16 residues. CDR3 sequence reads: CASSQSSGTPVQELFF. The CDR3 nucleotides read TGCGCCAGCAGCCAGTCAAGTGGGACGCCGGTCCAGGAGCTGTTTTTT.

This clonotype was counted a few times. This chain joins TRBV12-3 or TRBV12-4 and TRBJ2-5; 7 bases map to TRBD1. CDR3 length: 14 residues. The V gene end was trimmed by 3 bases and the J gene end by 7 bases; junction bases not matched to a gene: 8. This CDR3 reads CASSFGTDPATQYF. CDR3 in DNA: TGTGCCAGCAGTTTTGGGACAGACCCGGCGACCCAGTACTTC.

The DNA of the CDR3 is TGTGCCAGTAGTATAGATCCGACAGCTCTCCCTGAAGCTTTCTTT. This sequence encodes CASSIDPTALPEAFF. The V and J genes are TRBV19 and TRBJ1-1; a possible D gene is TRBD1 (5 bases). V was trimmed by 0 bases and J by 6 bases, leaving 14 bases between them. The CDR3 sequence is 15 residues long. Germline V gene sequence: CDR1 LNHDA, CDR2 SQIVND (reference sequence). The full variable domain, in which reference TRBV19 and TRBJ1-1 provide the parts outside the CDR3, is DGGITQSPKYLFRKEGQNVTLSCEQNLNHDAMYWYRQDPGQGLRLIYYSQIVNDFQKGDIAEGYSVSREKKESFPLTVTSAQKNPTAFYLCASSIDPTALPEAFFGQGTRLTVV.